The 20 T cell receptor beta chains given below trace back to one sample, sequenced in a study of graft-versus-host responses after intestinal transplantation. No antigen has been assigned to these receptors. Measured with immunoSEQ multiplex PCR; TCRdb has only the in-frame clones, and not every one. The table records 140,000 or so clones, around nine tenths of them present only once. Sample: unstimulated CD4+ T cells sorted from spleen or lymph node cells, taken before intestinal transplant. The source of these receptors is a human donor who received an intestinal transplant.

The chain employs TRBV7-9 and TRBJ2-4; D is unclear. This CDR3 has 14 amino acids. The germline V gene encodes CDR1 SEHNR and CDR2 FQNEAQ (reference sequence). V was pared by 5 bases and J by 3 bases, with 11 bases between. The CDR3 nucleotides are TGTGCCAGCAGCCCCAGATCGGACAAAAACATTCAGTACTTC. This translates into CASSPRSDKNIQYF.

This chain links TRBV5-4 with TRBJ2-1, with D tentatively TRBD2 (6 bases). V lost 6 bases and J 5 bases, leaving 21 bases between the germline ends. The CDR3 covers 16 residues. Germline assignment: CDR1 SGHNT and CDR2 YYREEE (reference sequence). This CDR3 reads CASTRPSGGIHNEQFF. CDR3 in DNA: TGTGCCAGCACCCGTCCCAGCGGCGGGATACACAATGAGCAGTTCTTC.

V and J are TRBV29-1 and TRBJ1-1, with D possibly being TRBD1 (6 bases). Germline CDR1 reads SQVTM; CDR2 reads ANQGSEA. Trimming removed 6 bases from V and 3 bases from J, with 14 bases in between. This CDR3 spans 13 amino acids. The CDR3, as DNA: TGCAGCGTAGCAGGGGTCGGGGACACTGAAGCTTTCTTT. It specifies CSVAGVGDTEAFF. Full variable domain (remainder filled in from reference TRBV29-1 and TRBJ1-1): SAVISQKPSRDICQRGTSLTIQCQVDSQVTMMFWYRQQPGQSLTLIATANQGSEATYESGFVIDKFPISRPNLTFSTLTVSNMSPEDSSIYLCSVAGVGDTEAFFGQGTRLTVV.

The J gene is TRBJ2-1, the V gene TRBV9, with 12 bases matching TRBD2. The germline gives CDR1 SGDLS, CDR2 YYNGEE. With V trimmed by 3 bases and J by 4 bases, 2 bases remained unmatched. The CDR3 extends over 15 amino acids. Here the CDR3 reads CASSASGRGYNEQFF. The DNA of the CDR3 is TGTGCCAGCAGCGCTAGCGGGAGGGGTTACAATGAGCAGTTCTTC.

The chain couples TRBV6-5 to TRBJ2-7; possibly TRBD2 for D (5 bases). CDR1 and CDR2 (germline): MNHEY, SVGAGI. The V and J ends lost 5 bases and 3 bases respectively, with 8 bases between them. The CDR3 is 12 residues long. The CDR3 is CASSEGNYEQYF. Here the CDR3 DNA reads TGTGCCAGCAGTGAGGGTAACTACGAGCAGTACTTC.

The chain combines TRBV19 with TRBJ2-1, with D unresolved. The CDR3 consists of 11 residues. Per the germline V gene, CDR1 is LNHDA and CDR2 is SQIVND (reference sequence). Trimming stripped 6 bases from V and 4 bases from J, with 4 bases between. CDR3 sequence reads: CASSRYNEQFF. CDR3 coding DNA: TGTGCCAGTAGCCGGTACAATGAGCAGTTCTTC. The whole variable domain, filled in from reference TRBV19 and TRBJ2-1, reads DGGITQSPKYLFRKEGQNVTLSCEQNLNHDAMYWYRQDPGQGLRLIYYSQIVNDFQKGDIAEGYSVSREKKESFPLTVTSAQKNPTAFYLCASSRYNEQFFGPGTRLTVL.

The rearrangement joins TRBV29-1 to TRBJ2-1, with D hard to call. The length of the CDR3 is 12 residues. Germline V gives CDR1 SQVTM, CDR2 ANQGSEA. Trimming removed 6 bases from V and 4 bases from J, with 10 bases in between. In nucleotides, the CDR3 is TGCAGCGTCGGGCAAGGGTACAATGAGCAGTTCTTC. Translated: CSVGQGYNEQFF.

As regards this clone: The identical CDR3 is also encoded by other nucleotide sequences in the sample. The chain employs TRBV19 and TRBJ2-7; 7 nucleotides match TRBD1. Per germline, CDR1 LNHDA and CDR2 SQIVND (reference sequence). Trimming took 9 bases from V and 2 from J; bases not matched to a gene: 10. There are 14 residues in the CDR3. CDR3 coding DNA: TGTGCCAGCTCCCGGACAGGAGGACCCTACGAGCAGTACTTC. This sequence encodes CASSRTGGPYEQYF.

The chain employs TRBV4-1 and TRBJ1-4; 8 nucleotides align to TRBD1. This CDR3 has 20 residues. J was trimmed by 1 base and V by 0 bases; bases with no gene match: 13. Germline CDR1 and CDR2: MGHRA and YSYEKL. For the CDR3, the DNA is TGCGCCAGCAGCCAAGAGAGAGCTGGACAGGGTTTAGGAACTAATGAAAAACTGTTTTTT. This sequence encodes CASSQERAGQGLGTNEKLFF.

This clone was counted only a few times. This chain links TRBV19 with TRBJ2-2; D gene unclear. Germline V lookup: CDR1 LNHDA, CDR2 SQIVND (reference sequence). The CDR3 is made up of 11 amino acids. Between the trimmed V and J ends, which lost 8 bases and 1 base, there was a span of 2 bases. The CDR3 nucleotides read TGTGCCAGTGGGAACACCGGGGAGCTGTTTTTT. It yields the protein CASGNTGELFF.

The CDR3 sequence: CASSPMGTGNTGELFF. The DNA for the CDR3 is TGTGCCAGCTCACCAATGGGGACAGGGAACACCGGGGAGCTGTTTTTT. V usage is TRBV18 and J usage is TRBJ2-2; the match to TRBD1 covers 8 bases. With 2 bases clipped from V and 1 base from J, the junction kept 3 bases outside the gene matches. The CDR3 sequence is 16 residues long. Germline values: CDR1 KGHSH, CDR2 LQKENI.

The chain links TRBV5-1 to TRBJ2-3; no reliable D call. CDR3 length equals 14 residues. The V gene's germline CDR1 is SGHRS and CDR2 YFSETQ. The V gene lost 5 bases and the J gene lost 5 bases, with 15 bases spanning the gap. CDR3 nucleotide sequence: TGCGCCAGCAGTAGAGCGCTCGGTGGAGATACGCAGTATTTT. Amino acid sequence: CASSRALGGDTQYF.

On this clone itself: Other nucleotide sequences from this sample produce the same CDR3. The chain carries TRBV7-2 and TRBJ2-5; D gene unclear. Trimming pared 0 bases from V and 4 bases from J, leaving 0 bases between. Germline CDR1 SGHTA, CDR2 FQGNSA. The CDR3 is 11 amino acids. CDR3 sequence: CASSLAETQYF. The CDR3, as DNA: TGTGCCAGCAGCTTAGCAGAGACCCAGTACTTC.

The chain combines TRBV7-3 with TRBJ2-3; D not resolved. Trimming left V 1 base short and J 0 bases short, with 8 bases between. The CDR3 has 15 amino acids. Germline assignment: CDR1 SGHTA and CDR2 FQGTGA. The CDR3 DNA reads TGTGCCAGCAGCTTAAGGGTACCTAGCACAGATACGCAGTATTTT. As protein: CASSLRVPSTDTQYF.

J is TRBJ2-1 and V is TRBV4-2, with 12 bases fitting TRBD2. This CDR3 is 19 amino acids long. The V gene end was trimmed by 4 bases and the J gene end by 6 bases; junction bases not matched to a gene: 16. Looked up from germline, CDR1 is LGHNA and CDR2 is YNFKEQ. The CDR3 coding sequence is TGTGCCAGCAGCCGACGACTAGCGGGAGAAGTCGTTAAGGGCAATGAGCAGTTCTTC. Its translation is CASSRRLAGEVVKGNEQFF.

This sequence joins TRBV6-1 and TRBJ2-2; D tentatively reads TRBD1 or TRBD2 (5 bases each). The CDR3 is 14 residues long. Germline lookup yields CDR1 MNHNS and CDR2 SASEGT. Trimming pared 6 bases from V and 3 bases from J, leaving 11 bases between. Here the CDR3 reads CASRRLGDTGELFF. The CDR3 bases are TGTGCCAGCAGACGGTTGGGGGACACCGGGGAGCTGTTTTTT.

The chain has TRBV6-5 and TRBJ2-7; weak D call: TRBD1 (6 bases). Germline CDR1 reads MNHEY; CDR2 reads SVGAGI. The germline V and J ends were trimmed by 7 bases and 3 bases, with 19 bases remaining between them. The CDR3 is 15 residues long. Here the CDR3 DNA reads TGTGCCAGCACCCTACGATCTGGGACAATCTACGAGCAGTACTTC. It is translated as CASTLRSGTIYEQYF.

As DNA, the CDR3 is TGTGCCAGCAGCTTCTCCGGACAGACGGCCATATATTTT. It yields the protein CASSFSGQTAIYF. V usage is TRBV11-2 and J usage is TRBJ1-3; possibly TRBD1 for D (6 bases). V lost 3 bases and J 11 bases, leaving 14 bases between the germline ends. The CDR3 spans 13 residues. Per the germline V gene, CDR1 is SGHAT and CDR2 is FQNNGV.

J is TRBJ2-5 and V is TRBV7-9, with D hard to call. V lost 3 bases and J 1 base, leaving 6 bases between the germline ends. The germline gives CDR1 SEHNR, CDR2 FQNEAQ (reference sequence). CDR3 size: 13 residues. The CDR3 region is CASSFWGQETQYF. CDR3 nucleotides: TGTGCCAGCAGCTTTTGGGGCCAAGAGACCCAGTACTTC.

The CDR3 DNA sequence: TGTGCCAGTAGAGCCATCGGGCGGACGCGGAACACTGAAGCTTTCTTT. This encodes CASRAIGRTRNTEAFF. The genes are TRBV19 and TRBJ1-1; D remains ambiguous. The CDR3 has 16 amino acids. The V and J ends lost 6 bases and 1 base respectively, with 18 bases between them. The germline gives CDR1 LNHDA, CDR2 SQIVND (reference sequence).